This T cell receptor beta chain comes out of a study of T cells after yellow fever vaccination. This clonotype was seen many times. For TCR, cDNA came from 5'RACE template switching, which added a universal primer site and UMIs. TCRdb reprocessed the 5' RACE reads via MiXCR and lists one record per CDR3 protein. This sample has fewer than 350,000 distinct CDR3 sequences, with less than 4.5% found just once. This CDR3 has 17 residues. Trimming cost V 1 base and J 2 bases, with 17 bases left between them. Germline V gene lookup returns CDR1 LGHNA and CDR2 YSLEER. This sequence joins TRBV4-3 and TRBJ2-5; maybe TRBD2 (5 bases). The sequences come from PBMCs, collected on the day of the yellow fever booster vaccination. The receptor was derived from a man younger than 35 who received the YFV17D yellow fever vaccine. CDR3 residues: CASSQGPGKVSQETQYF. The CDR3 nucleotides are TGCGCCAGCAGCCAAGGCCCGGGGAAAGTGTCTCAAGAGACCCAGTACTTC.